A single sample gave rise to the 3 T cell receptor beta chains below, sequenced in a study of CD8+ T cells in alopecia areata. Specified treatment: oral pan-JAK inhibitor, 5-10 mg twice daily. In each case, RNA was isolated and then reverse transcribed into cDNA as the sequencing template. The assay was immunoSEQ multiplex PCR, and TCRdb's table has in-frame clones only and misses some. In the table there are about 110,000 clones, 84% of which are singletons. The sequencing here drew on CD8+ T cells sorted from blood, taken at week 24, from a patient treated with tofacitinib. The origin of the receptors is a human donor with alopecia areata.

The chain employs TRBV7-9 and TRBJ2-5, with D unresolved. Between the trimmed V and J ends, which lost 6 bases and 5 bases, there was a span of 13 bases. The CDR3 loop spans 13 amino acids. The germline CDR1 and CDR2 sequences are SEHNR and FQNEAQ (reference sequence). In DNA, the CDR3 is TGTGCCAGCAGTCCTACAGTGGAGGAGACCCAGTACTTC. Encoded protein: CASSPTVEETQYF.

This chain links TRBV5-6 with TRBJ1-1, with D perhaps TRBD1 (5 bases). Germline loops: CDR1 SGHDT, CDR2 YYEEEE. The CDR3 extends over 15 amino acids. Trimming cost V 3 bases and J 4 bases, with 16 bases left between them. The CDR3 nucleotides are TGTGCCAGCAGCTCAATAACATGGGGGGGCACTGAAGCTTTCTTT. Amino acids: CASSSITWGGTEAFF.

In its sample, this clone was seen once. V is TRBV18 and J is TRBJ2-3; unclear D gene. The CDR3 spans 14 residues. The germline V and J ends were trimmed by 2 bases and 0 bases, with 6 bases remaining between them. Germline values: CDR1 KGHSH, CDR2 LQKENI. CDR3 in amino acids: CASSPGRSTDTQYF. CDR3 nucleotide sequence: TGTGCCAGCTCACCAGGTCGCAGCACAGATACGCAGTATTTT.